The next 25 T cell receptor beta chains were all read from a single sample in a study of CD8+CD57+ T cells in acquired aplastic anemia. The study profiled TCR beta VDJ and CDR3 using genomic DNA as template. TCRdb passed the reads through MiXCR, listing each CDR3 protein once. This table has 150,000 or so distinct CDR3 sequences, about 48% appearing once. Patients chosen for sequencing had shown CD8+CD57+ cell expansion by flow cytometry. Input material: sorted CD4+, CD8+, or CD8+CD57+ T cells (not recorded which) from PBMCs. The receptors shown here come from a human donor with aplastic anemia.

The table lists this clonotype with many counts. The chain links TRBV7-9 to TRBJ1-4; TRBD1 matches 7 bases. Losses at the gene ends were 1 base for V and 8 bases for J; bases not matched to a gene: 4. The CDR3 runs 14 residues. CDR1 and CDR2 from the germline V gene are SEHNR and FQNEAQ (reference sequence). CDR3 bases: TGTGCCAGCAGCTTAGAGGGGGCGCAGGAAAAACTGTTTTTT. Residues: CASSLEGAQEKLFF.

At least ten counts were recorded for this clonotype. The CDR3 spells CASRSGIYNEQFF. In DNA, the CDR3 is TGTGCCAGCCGAAGCGGGATCTACAATGAGCAGTTCTTC. This chain links TRBV19 with TRBJ2-1, with 7 bases lining up with TRBD2. The trim removed 9 bases at V and 3 bases at J, leaving 5 bases unmatched. The CDR3 consists of 13 residues. Germline loops: CDR1 LNHDA, CDR2 SQIVND (reference sequence).

The V and J genes are TRBV7-2 and TRBJ1-5, with D unresolved. The CDR3 has 13 amino acids. From germline, CDR1 is SGHTA and CDR2 FQGNSA. Deletions cut 2 bases from V and 6 bases from J, with 8 bases between. For the CDR3, the DNA is TGTGCCAGCAGCTTATGGGAGGGTCAGCCCCAGCATTTT. Its protein product is CASSLWEGQPQHF.

This clonotype was seen repeatedly, ten times or more. The gene calls are TRBV13 and TRBJ1-2, with D perhaps TRBD1 (5 bases). V lost 0 bases to trimming and J lost 0 bases, with 14 bases between them. The CDR3 spans 17 residues. Germline V gene lookup returns CDR1 PRHDT and CDR2 FYEKMQ (reference sequence). The chain's CDR3 is CASSLGGDSPSNYGYTF. As DNA, the CDR3 is TGTGCCAGCAGCTTAGGCGGAGACAGTCCTTCTAACTATGGCTACACCTTC. Filled out from reference TRBV13 and TRBJ1-2, the complete variable domain reads AAGVIQSPRHLIKEKRETATLKCYPIPRHDTVYWYQQGPGQDPQFLISFYEKMQSDKGSIPDRFSAQQFSDYHSELNMSSLELGDSALYFCASSLGGDSPSNYGYTFGSGTRLTVV.

Note on this clonotype: This could be a read error, since a much larger clone is one nucleotide away. This chain joins TRBV27 and TRBJ2-1, with 8 bases matching TRBD1. This CDR3 is built from 14 residues. CDR1 and CDR2 (germline): MNHEY, SMNVEV (reference sequence). CDR3 nucleotides: TGTACCAGCAGTCGACAGGGGAAGAGAAATGAGCAGTTCTTC. It translates to CTSSRQGKRNEQFF.

This clonotype occurred many times. The chain has TRBV6-5 and TRBJ2-7, with TRBD1 as a possible D gene (6 bases). Trimming left V 2 bases short and J 5 bases short, with 10 bases between. The CDR3 extends over 13 amino acids. CDR1 is MNHEY, CDR2 SVGAGI, per germline. The CDR3 sequence is CASSYLTGNEQYF. The CDR3 nucleotides are TGTGCCAGCAGTTACCTTACAGGGAACGAGCAGTACTTC.

On this clonotype itself: This may arise from a read error, as a much more abundant clone is one base away. The chain is built from TRBV5-1 and TRBJ2-1; maybe TRBD1 (5 bases). The CDR3 loop spans 14 amino acids. The germline CDR1 and CDR2 sequences are SGHRS and YFSETQ. CDR3: CACSLWGRNNEQFF. As DNA, the CDR3 is TGCGCCTGCAGCTTGTGGGGCAGAAACAATGAGCAGTTCTTC.

This clonotype was seen at least ten times. The junction and the germline gene differ at one end; a read error may be behind it. This chain connects TRBV7-7 to TRBJ2-7, with 11 bases aligning to TRBD2. The CDR3 sequence is 14 residues long. CDR1 and CDR2 (germline): SSHAT, FNYEAQ (reference sequence). Written as DNA, the CDR3 is TGTGCTAGCAGCTTAGCGGGGGGGGGCGACGAGCAGTACTTC. Encoded protein: CASSLAGGGDEQYF.

In the case of this clonotype: A much larger clone lies one base from this, so it may be a read error. The chain links TRBV9 to TRBJ1-2, with 11 bases lining up with TRBD1. CDR3 length: 16 residues. The ends lost 0 bases at V and 6 bases at J; junction bases unmatched: 7. Germline V gene data show CDR1 as SGDLS and CDR2 as YYNGEE. The chain's CDR3 is CASSVGTGGSLDGYTF. The DNA of the CDR3 is TGTGCCAGCAGCGTAGGGACAGGGGGCTCCCTTGATGGCTACACCTTC.

This clonotype was detected many times. The chain recombines TRBV9 with TRBJ2-3, with TRBD1 matching 7 bases. V shed 6 bases and J 2 bases; nucleotides not matched to a gene: 9. The CDR3 extends over 15 amino acids. CDR1 is SGDLS and CDR2 is YYNGEE in the germline V gene. CDR3: CASNTGQEYTDTQYF. The CDR3 DNA sequence: TGTGCCAGCAACACCGGACAGGAGTACACAGATACGCAGTATTTT.

This clonotype was seen only once. The chain has TRBV6-2 or TRBV6-3 and TRBJ2-7; D is undetermined. Per germline, CDR1 MNHEY and CDR2 SVGEGT. The CDR3 is 14 residues long. The V gene lost 0 bases and the J gene lost 5 bases, with 11 bases spanning the gap. The CDR3 loop reads CASSYSGNLDEQYF. The DNA for the CDR3 is TGTGCCAGCAGTTACTCGGGCAACCTAGACGAGCAGTACTTC.

DNA for the CDR3: TGTGCCAGCAGCCCCGAGGGCACTGAAGCTTTCTTT. It is translated as CASSPEGTEAFF. The chain combines TRBV7-2 with TRBJ1-1; D is undetermined. Germline V CDR1 and CDR2: SGHTA, FQGNSA. This CDR3 is built from 12 residues. Trimming pared 5 bases from V and 4 bases from J, leaving 8 bases between.

The sample holds many counts of this clonotype. The V and J genes are TRBV29-1 and TRBJ1-1; D gene unclear. Per germline, CDR1 SQVTM and CDR2 ANQGSEA. The CDR3 is 12 residues long. Trimming cost V 3 bases and J 3 bases, with 8 bases left between them. The CDR3 DNA follows: TGCAGCGTTGACCCCTGGGACACTGAAGCTTTCTTT. Encoded protein: CSVDPWDTEAFF.

Concerning this clonotype itself: Because the CDR3 is missing its conserved closing phenylalanine or tryptophan, this is likely a read error. This chain links TRBV7-3 with TRBJ2-3; 12 bases match TRBD2. There are 17 residues in the CDR3. V lost 2 bases and J lost 2; bases outside the gene matches: 5. In germline, CDR1 is SGHTA, CDR2 FQGTGA. CDR3 nucleotide sequence: TGTGCCAGCAGCTTACATGGACTAGCGGGGTACACAGATACGCAGTATCTT. It encodes CASSLHGLAGYTDTQYL.

This chain joins TRBV5-1 and TRBJ2-7; 8 positions agree with TRBD1. Germline lookup yields CDR1 SGHRS and CDR2 YFSETQ. Unmatched junction bases numbered 4, after V lost 0 bases and J lost 8 bases. This CDR3 has 13 amino acids. The DNA of the CDR3 is TGCGCCAGCAGCTTGGACGGGACAGGAAAGCAGTACTTC. Its protein is CASSLDGTGKQYF.

The chain is built from TRBV2 and TRBJ2-5; TRBD2 might be the D (5 bases). Germline V gene lookup returns CDR1 SNHLY and CDR2 FYNNEI. The CDR3 spans 13 residues. V lost 4 bases and J 5 bases, leaving 11 bases between the germline ends. The CDR3, as DNA: TGTGCCAGCAGTGCACTAGTTCGGGAGACCCAGTACTTC. Its translation: CASSALVRETQYF.

The rearrangement links TRBV24-1 to TRBJ2-1; 14 nucleotides agree with TRBD2. Per the germline V gene, CDR1 is KGHDR and CDR2 is SFDVKD. J was trimmed by 9 bases and V by 4 bases; bases with no gene match: 13. This CDR3 has 18 residues. The CDR3 sequence: CATSDRTPGLAGEGEQFF. In DNA, the CDR3 is TGTGCCACCAGTGACCGAACCCCGGGACTAGCGGGAGAGGGTGAGCAGTTCTTC.

V usage is TRBV15 and J usage is TRBJ2-1; 8 bases are a match to TRBD1. This CDR3 comprises 15 residues. Germline lookup yields CDR1 LNHNV and CDR2 YYDKDF (reference sequence). V gave up 0 bases and J gave up 10 bases; unmatched junction bases: 8. The CDR3 loop reads CATSRDPAGGGEQFF. CDR3 nucleotide sequence: TGTGCCACCAGCAGAGATCCGGCAGGGGGCGGCGAGCAGTTCTTC. The full variable domain, with the rest looked up from reference TRBV15 and TRBJ2-1, is DAMVIQNPRYQVTQFGKPVTLSCSQTLNHNVMYWYQQKSSQAPKLLFHYYDKDFNNEADTPDNFQSRRPNTSFCFLDIRSPGLGDTAMYLCATSRDPAGGGEQFFGPGTRLTVL.

The chain joins TRBV10-3 to TRBJ2-1; perhaps D is TRBD1 or TRBD2 (5 bases each). Trimming stripped 3 bases from V and 5 bases from J, with 8 bases between. CDR3 length: 13 amino acids. CDR1 is ENHRY, CDR2 SYGVKD, per germline. DNA of the CDR3: TGTGCCATCAGTGACGGGACGAACAATGAGCAGTTCTTC. Translation: CAISDGTNNEQFF.

The chain recombines TRBV10-3 with TRBJ2-5; D remains ambiguous. The CDR3 covers 14 residues. Germline-derived CDR1 and CDR2 are ENHRY and SYGVKD. Trimming removed 0 bases from V and 5 bases from J, with 10 bases in between. This CDR3 is CAISESDGKETQYF. In DNA, the CDR3 is TGTGCCATCAGTGAGTCGGACGGCAAGGAGACCCAGTACTTC.

In this sample, this clonotype turned up a few times. The chain links TRBV25-1 to TRBJ2-7; the D gene is possibly TRBD1 (6 bases). With 4 bases removed from V and 0 bases from J, the gap between germline ends came to 13 bases. Germline values: CDR1 MGHDK, CDR2 SYGVNS. CDR3 length: 15 amino acids. CDR3 sequence reads: CASSAGQPISYEQYF. CDR3 sequence (DNA): TGTGCCAGCAGTGCGGGACAACCTATCTCCTACGAGCAGTACTTC.

V is TRBV19 and J is TRBJ2-1; TRBD1 aligns across 8 bases. Germline V gene lookup returns CDR1 LNHDA and CDR2 SQIVND (reference sequence). J gave up 7 bases and V 5 bases, and 4 bases lay outside the gene matches. The CDR3 runs 13 residues. The CDR3 sequence: CASSGQGWNEQFF. The DNA for the CDR3 is TGTGCCAGTAGTGGACAGGGTTGGAATGAGCAGTTCTTC.

As for this clonotype: Here the CDR3 omits its conserved ending phenylalanine or tryptophan, so a read error is the likely source. The chain links TRBV29-1 to TRBJ2-7; 7 bases line up with TRBD1. Trimming cost V 5 bases and J 2 bases; bases outside gene matches: 6. This CDR3 has 13 residues. Germline-derived CDR1 and CDR2 are SQVTM and ANQGSEA. CDR3 sequence reads: CSVWTGPPYEQYS. The CDR3 DNA follows: TGCAGCGTTTGGACAGGCCCCCCCTACGAGCAGTACTCT.

Remarks on this clonotype: The limits of the CDR3 on the DNA are not certain, so only TCRdb's listed CDR3 is given. The V call is TRBV25-1, the J call TRBJ1-1; the listed D gene, TRBD1, was not tested against the DNA. Germline values: CDR1 MGHDK, CDR2 SYGVNS. Ends included, the CDR3 has 21 residues. The CDR3 region is CASSDPICSASRAGGVTEAFF.

This clonotype was seen many times. The rearrangement uses TRBV7-7 and TRBJ2-5; possibly TRBD1 for D (6 bases). Trimming removed 1 base at V and 2 bases at J, with 11 bases between. Germline V CDR1 and CDR2: SSHAT, FNYEAQ (reference sequence). The CDR3 spans 15 residues. CDR3 DNA: TGTGCCAGCAGCTTAGATCCAGGGGCGCAAGAGACCCAGTACTTC. Protein product: CASSLDPGAQETQYF.